This T cell receptor beta chain originates from a study of cytomegalovirus exposure and HLA in healthy donors. Findings and limits, study-wide: The majority of TCR sequences were rare, yet some public TCRs appeared in many donors.

The CDR3 loop spans 14 amino acids. The germline V gene encodes CDR1 SNHLY and CDR2 FYNNEI. The J segment lost 7 bases and the V segment lost 4 bases, leaving 6 bases of the junction unmatched. With respect to this clone: Its antigen remains unidentified.

Primers included in the PCR were 60 Vbeta and 13 Jbeta primers. Some clones are missing from TCRdb's copy, which holds only in-frame ones; the method was immunoSEQ multiplex PCR. The top ten clones hold about 2% of a sample with 150,000 to 170,000 clones, roughly 72% of them seen once. This clonotype originated in a man aged 25 to 40 in good health and CMV-seronegative. The genes are TRBV2 and TRBJ2-1; TRBD1 matches at 8 bases. Sequences were obtained from PBMCs. CDR3 sequence: CASSGQTGVNEQFF. CDR3 DNA: TGTGCCAGCAGTGGCCAGACAGGGGTGAATGAGCAGTTCTTC.